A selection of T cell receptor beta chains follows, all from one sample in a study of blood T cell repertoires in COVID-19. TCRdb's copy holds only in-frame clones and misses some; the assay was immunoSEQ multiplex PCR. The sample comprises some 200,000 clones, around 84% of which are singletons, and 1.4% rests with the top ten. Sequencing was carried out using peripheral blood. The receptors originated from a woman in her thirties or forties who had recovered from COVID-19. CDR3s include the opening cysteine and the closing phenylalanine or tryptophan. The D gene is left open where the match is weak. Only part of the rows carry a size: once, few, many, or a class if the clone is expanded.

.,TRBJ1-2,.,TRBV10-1,CASSESGFNYGYTF,TGCGCCAGCAGTGAGTCCGGGTTTAACTATGGCTACACCTTC
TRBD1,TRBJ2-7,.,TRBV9,CASSVQDREVQYF,TGTGCCAGCAGCGTACAAGACAGGGAAGTGCAGTACTTC
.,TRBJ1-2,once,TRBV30,CAWSENEGANYGYTF,TGTGCCTGGAGTGAGAATGAGGGAGCTAACTATGGCTACACCTTC
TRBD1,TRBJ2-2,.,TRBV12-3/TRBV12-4,CASRQGNTGELFF,TGTGCCAGCCGACAGGGAAATACCGGGGAGCTGTTTTTT
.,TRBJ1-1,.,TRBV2,CARGGATKATEAFF,TGTGCCAGGGGGGGGGCTACTAAAGCAACTGAAGCTTTCTTT
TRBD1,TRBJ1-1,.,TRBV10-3,CAISESRGPEAFF,TGTGCCATCAGTGAGTCGAGGGGGCCTGAAGCTTTCTTT
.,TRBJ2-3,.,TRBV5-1,CASSPRGIDTQYF,TGCGCCAGCAGCCCAAGGGGTATAGATACGCAGTATTTT
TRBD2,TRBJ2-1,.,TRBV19,CASSSSGSSYNEQFF,TGTGCCAGTAGCAGTAGCGGGTCATCCTACAATGAGCAGTTCTTC
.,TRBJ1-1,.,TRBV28,CASIPGQNTEAFF,TGTGCCAGCATCCCGGGACAGAACACTGAAGCTTTCTTT
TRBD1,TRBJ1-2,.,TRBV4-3,CASSRDAGTGNYGYTF,TGCGCCAGCAGCCGAGACGCGGGGACAGGGAACTATGGCTACACCTTC
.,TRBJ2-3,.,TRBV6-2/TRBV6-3,CASSYSASSAQYF,TGTGCCAGCAGTTACAGCGCTAGCTCCGCGCAGTATTTT
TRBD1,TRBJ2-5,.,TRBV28,CASSHRQGQETQYF,TGTGCCAGCAGTCACCGACAGGGGCAAGAGACCCAGTACTTC
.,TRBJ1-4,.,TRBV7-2,CASSLRVAGGNEKLFF,TGTGCCAGCAGCTTAAGGGTGGCCGGGGGTAATGAAAAACTGTTTTTT
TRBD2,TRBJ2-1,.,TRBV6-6,CASSSPGGWREQFF,TGTGCCAGCAGTTCCCCGGGAGGGTGGCGAGAGCAGTTCTTC
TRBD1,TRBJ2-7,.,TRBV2,CASSLGNRGYEQYF,TGTGCCAGCAGTCTAGGGAACAGGGGCTACGAGCAGTACTTC
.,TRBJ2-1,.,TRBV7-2,CASSLSPAAGGVAEQFF,TGTGCCAGCAGCTTAAGTCCCGCGGCGGGCGGGGTGGCTGAGCAGTTCTTC
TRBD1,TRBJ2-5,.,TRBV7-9,CASSLAGTVETQYF,TGTGCCAGCAGCTTAGCAGGGACAGTTGAGACCCAGTACTTC
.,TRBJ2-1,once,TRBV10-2,CAAHDGEDEQFF,TGCGCCGCCCACGACGGGGAAGATGAGCAGTTCTTC
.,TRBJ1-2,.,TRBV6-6,CASSTGSGYTF,TGTGCCAGCAGTACAGGGTCTGGCTACACCTTC
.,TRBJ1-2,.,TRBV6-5,CASSYNREAVGYTF,TGTGCCAGCAGTTACAACAGGGAAGCCGTTGGCTACACCTTC
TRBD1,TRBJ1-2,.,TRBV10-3,CAISRNRDSNYGYTF,TGTGCCATCTCGAGAAACCGGGACAGTAACTATGGCTACACCTTC
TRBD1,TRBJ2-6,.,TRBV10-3,CASHHAQGAGGANVLTF,TGTGCCAGCCATCACGCCCAGGGGGCAGGTGGGGCCAACGTCCTGACTTTC
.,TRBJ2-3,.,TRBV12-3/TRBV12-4,CASSRRGDTQYF,TGTGCCAGCAGCCGCAGGGGAGATACGCAGTATTTT
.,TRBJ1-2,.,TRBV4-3,CASSQDSANYGYTF,TGCGCCAGCAGCCAAGACTCAGCTAACTATGGCTACACCTTC
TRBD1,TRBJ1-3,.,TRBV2,CASRWTGAIKQNTIYF,TGTGCCAGCAGATGGACAGGGGCGATCAAGCAAAACACCATATATTTT
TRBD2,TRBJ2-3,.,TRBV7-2,CASSPDRWLAGTDTQYF,TGTGCCAGCAGCCCCGATAGGTGGCTAGCGGGCACAGATACGCAGTATTTT
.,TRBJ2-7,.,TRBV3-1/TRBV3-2,CASSSGEEQYF,TGTGCCAGCAGCTCAGGGGAAGAGCAGTACTTC